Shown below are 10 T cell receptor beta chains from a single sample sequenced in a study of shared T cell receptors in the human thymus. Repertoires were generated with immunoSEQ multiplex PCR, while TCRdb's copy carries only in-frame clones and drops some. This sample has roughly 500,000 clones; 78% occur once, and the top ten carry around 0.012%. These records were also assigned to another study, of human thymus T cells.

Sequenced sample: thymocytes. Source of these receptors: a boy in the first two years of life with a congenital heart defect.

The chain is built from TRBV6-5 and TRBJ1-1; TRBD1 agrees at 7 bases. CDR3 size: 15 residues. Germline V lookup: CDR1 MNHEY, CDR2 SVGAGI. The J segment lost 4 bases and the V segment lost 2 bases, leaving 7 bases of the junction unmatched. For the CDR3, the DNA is TGTGCCAGCAGTTACAGGAACAGGGGTTCCACTGAAGCTTTCTTT. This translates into CASSYRNRGSTEAFF.

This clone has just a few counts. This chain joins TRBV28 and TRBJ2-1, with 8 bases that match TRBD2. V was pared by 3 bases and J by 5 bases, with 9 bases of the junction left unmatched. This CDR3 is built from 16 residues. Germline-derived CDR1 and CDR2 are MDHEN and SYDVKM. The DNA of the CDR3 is TGTGCCAGCAGTTTCCCCCGGACTAGCACTCACAATGAGCAGTTCTTC. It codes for CASSFPRTSTHNEQFF. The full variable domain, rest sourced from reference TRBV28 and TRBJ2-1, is DVKVTQSSRYLVKRTGEKVFLECVQDMDHENMFWYRQDPGLGLRLIYFSYDVKMKEKGDIPEGYSVSREKKERFSLILESASTNQTSMYLCASSFPRTSTHNEQFFGPGTRLTVL.

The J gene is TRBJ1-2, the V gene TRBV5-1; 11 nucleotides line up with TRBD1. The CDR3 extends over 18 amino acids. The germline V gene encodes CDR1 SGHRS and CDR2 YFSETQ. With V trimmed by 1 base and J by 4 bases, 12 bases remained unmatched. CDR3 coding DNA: TGCGCCAGCAGCTTGACCCCCGAGGACAGGGGGCGCAGCTATGGCTACACCTTC. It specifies CASSLTPEDRGRSYGYTF.

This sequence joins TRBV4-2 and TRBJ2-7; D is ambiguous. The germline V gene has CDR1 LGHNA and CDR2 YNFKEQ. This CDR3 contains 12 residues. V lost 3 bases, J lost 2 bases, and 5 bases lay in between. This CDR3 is CASSQAAYEQYF. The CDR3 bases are TGTGCCAGCAGCCAGGCCGCCTACGAGCAGTACTTC.

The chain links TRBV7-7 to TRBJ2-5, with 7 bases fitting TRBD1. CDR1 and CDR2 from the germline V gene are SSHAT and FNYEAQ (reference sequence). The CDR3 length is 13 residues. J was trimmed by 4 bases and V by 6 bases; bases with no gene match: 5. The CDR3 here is CASSLYRGETQYF. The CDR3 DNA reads TGTGCCAGCAGTCTCTACAGGGGAGAGACCCAGTACTTC.

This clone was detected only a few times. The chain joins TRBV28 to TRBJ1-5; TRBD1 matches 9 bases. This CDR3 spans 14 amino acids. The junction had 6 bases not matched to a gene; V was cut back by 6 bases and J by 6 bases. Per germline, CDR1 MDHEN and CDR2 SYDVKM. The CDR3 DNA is TGTGCCAGCAGCCCGGACAGGGGCGGTCAGCCCCAGCATTTT. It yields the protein CASSPDRGGQPQHF.

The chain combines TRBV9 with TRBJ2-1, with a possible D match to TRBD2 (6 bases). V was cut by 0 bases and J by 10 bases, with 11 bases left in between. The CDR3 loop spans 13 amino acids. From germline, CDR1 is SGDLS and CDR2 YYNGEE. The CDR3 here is CASSVAGRGEQFF. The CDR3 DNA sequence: TGTGCCAGCAGCGTAGCAGGGCGGGGCGAGCAGTTCTTC. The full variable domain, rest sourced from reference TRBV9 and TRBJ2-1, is DSGVTQTPKHLITATGQRVTLRCSPRSGDLSVYWYQQSLDQGLQFLIQYYNGEERAKGNILERFSAQQFPDLHSELNLSSLELGDSALYFCASSVAGRGEQFFGPGTRLTVL.

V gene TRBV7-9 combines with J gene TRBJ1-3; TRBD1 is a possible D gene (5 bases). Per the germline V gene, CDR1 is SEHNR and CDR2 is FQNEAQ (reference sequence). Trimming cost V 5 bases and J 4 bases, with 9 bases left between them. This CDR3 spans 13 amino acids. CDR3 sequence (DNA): TGTGCCAGCAGCACTCCAGGGGGAAACACCATATATTTT. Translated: CASSTPGGNTIYF.

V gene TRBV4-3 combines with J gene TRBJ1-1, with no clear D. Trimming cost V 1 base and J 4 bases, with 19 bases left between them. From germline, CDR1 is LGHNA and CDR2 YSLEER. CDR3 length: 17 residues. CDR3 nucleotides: TGCGCCAGCAGCCAAGTATTTCGGGGAGCAATCGGCACTGAAGCTTTCTTT. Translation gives CASSQVFRGAIGTEAFF.

The CDR3 DNA is TGTGCCAGCAGTTGGACAGGCAAGAGGGATAAGCACGAGCAGTACTTC. Encoded protein: CASSWTGKRDKHEQYF. This chain links TRBV6-5 with TRBJ2-7; 7 bases match TRBD1. Germline lookup yields CDR1 MNHEY and CDR2 SVGAGI. The CDR3 extends over 16 amino acids. The J segment lost 5 bases and the V segment lost 4 bases, leaving 14 bases of the junction unmatched.